The next 30 T cell receptor beta chains were all read from a single sample in a study of T cell changes during pregnancy in multiple sclerosis. Assay: immunoSEQ multiplex PCR; the TCRdb copy retains only in-frame clones and omits some. The sample includes some 99,000 clones, about 91% of them seen just once. The sequencing used peripheral blood, collected after pregnancy. The receptors here all came from a female donor in good health, enrolled as a control in a pregnancy study.

A few counts support this clone. The V gene is TRBV5-6, the J gene TRBJ1-4; the D is unclear. V was clipped by 4 bases and J by 7 bases, with 8 bases between them. Germline V gives CDR1 SGHDT, CDR2 YYEEEE. The CDR3 is 12 amino acids. The CDR3 sequence: CASSLQAEKLFF. The CDR3 DNA is TGTGCCAGCAGCCTTCAGGCTGAAAAACTGTTTTTT. The whole variable domain, filled in from reference TRBV5-6 and TRBJ1-4, reads DAGVTQSPTHLIKTRGQQVTLRCSPKSGHDTVSWYQQALGQGPQFIFQYYEEEERQRGNFPDRFSGHQFPNYSSELNVNALLLGDSALYLCASSLQAEKLFFGSGTQLSVL.

V and J are TRBV28 and TRBJ2-2; 8 bases match TRBD1. Germline V gives CDR1 MDHEN, CDR2 SYDVKM. This CDR3 comprises 14 residues. The V and J ends lost 4 bases and 5 bases, in that order; junction bases with no gene match: 3. The CDR3 here is CASSSTGGTGELFF. The CDR3, as DNA: TGTGCCAGCAGTTCAACAGGGGGTACCGGGGAGCTGTTTTTT.

CDR3 residues: CASSLEASATQYF. The CDR3 nucleotides read TGTGCCAGCAGCTTAGAAGCTAGTGCTACGCAGTATTTT. The V and J genes are TRBV11-2 and TRBJ2-3; D not certain. Germline loops: CDR1 SGHAT, CDR2 FQNNGV. CDR3 length equals 13 residues. The germline V and J ends were trimmed by 0 bases and 8 bases, with 9 bases remaining between them.

The chain carries TRBV5-6 and TRBJ1-2; unclear D gene. The CDR3 length is 12 residues. V gave up 5 bases and J gave up 3 bases, with 8 bases separating them. Per the germline V gene, CDR1 is SGHDT and CDR2 is YYEEEE. The CDR3 bases are TGTGCCAGCAGGGTCCGGGACTATGGCTACACCTTC. The encoded protein is CASRVRDYGYTF. Using reference TRBV5-6 and TRBJ1-2 for the parts outside the CDR3, the full variable domain is DAGVTQSPTHLIKTRGQQVTLRCSPKSGHDTVSWYQQALGQGPQFIFQYYEEEERQRGNFPDRFSGHQFPNYSSELNVNALLLGDSALYLCASRVRDYGYTFGSGTRLTVV.

The chain couples TRBV29-1 to TRBJ2-7; TRBD2 matches at 11 bases. The V segment lost 6 bases and the J segment 2 bases; nucleotides outside the gene matches: 3. Germline assignment: CDR1 SQVTM and CDR2 ANQGSEA. This CDR3 has 13 residues. DNA of the CDR3: TGCAGCGTCTTAGCGGGGGGGACCTACGAGCAGTACTTC. It codes for CSVLAGGTYEQYF.

The chain recombines TRBV5-1 with TRBJ2-7, with D possibly being TRBD1 (6 bases). CDR3 size: 16 residues. Trimming cost V 2 bases and J 2 bases, with 17 bases left between them. CDR1 and CDR2 from the germline V gene are SGHRS and YFSETQ. Here the CDR3 DNA reads TGCGCCAGCAGCTTCAGCCCAGGGGTATGGACCTACGAGCAGTACTTC. This sequence encodes CASSFSPGVWTYEQYF.

V is TRBV19 and J is TRBJ2-3; 7 bases align to TRBD2. Trimming cost V 0 bases and J 0 bases; bases outside gene matches: 6. Germline V gives CDR1 LNHDA, CDR2 SQIVND (reference sequence). The CDR3 runs to 17 residues. The chain's CDR3 is CASSIDRSGTSTDTQYF. DNA for the CDR3: TGTGCCAGTAGTATAGATCGGAGCGGGACTAGCACAGATACGCAGTATTTT. The full variable domain, rest sourced from reference TRBV19 and TRBJ2-3, is DGGITQSPKYLFRKEGQNVTLSCEQNLNHDAMYWYRQDPGQGLRLIYYSQIVNDFQKGDIAEGYSVSREKKESFPLTVTSAQKNPTAFYLCASSIDRSGTSTDTQYFGPGTRLTVL.

The CDR3 nucleotides read TGTGCCAGCAGCGGGACAGTGACAGATACGCAGTATTTT. Residues: CASSGTVTDTQYF. The V and J genes are TRBV6-4 and TRBJ2-3; 7 nucleotides align to TRBD1. Germline lookup yields CDR1 MRHNA and CDR2 SNTAGT. The CDR3 totals 13 residues. The ends lost 6 bases at V and 3 bases at J; junction bases unmatched: 3.

This sequence joins TRBV7-8 and TRBJ2-7, with D possibly matching TRBD1 (6 bases). CDR3 length: 15 amino acids. Trimming cost V 1 base and J 4 bases, with 14 bases left between them. Germline CDR1 and CDR2: SGHVS and FQNEAQ. The CDR3 bases are TGTGCCAGCAGCTTAGTTAACAGGGATGGGTACGAGCAGTACTTC. Protein sequence: CASSLVNRDGYEQYF.

This chain joins TRBV29-1 and TRBJ2-2; D is perhaps TRBD1 (6 bases). Germline V gene lookup returns CDR1 SQVTM and CDR2 ANQGSEA. This CDR3 has 13 residues. V shed 4 bases and J shed 4 bases, with 10 bases lying between them. CDR3 residues: CSVGKGGTGELFF. In DNA form, the CDR3 reads TGCAGCGTTGGAAAAGGGGGCACCGGGGAGCTGTTTTTT.

The rearrangement uses TRBV27 and TRBJ2-7; 7 nucleotides align to TRBD2. The germline V gene has CDR1 MNHEY and CDR2 SMNVEV (reference sequence). This CDR3 comprises 13 residues. With V trimmed by 6 bases and J by 5 bases, 7 bases remained unmatched. The CDR3 DNA is TGTGCCAGCAGACAAAGACTAGCCCACGAGCAGTACTTC. Residues: CASRQRLAHEQYF.

V is TRBV27 and J is TRBJ1-6, with 8 bases lining up with TRBD1. Germline CDR1 MNHEY, CDR2 SMNVEV (reference sequence). V dropped 5 bases and J dropped 10; count of bases not matched to a gene: 10. The CDR3 is made up of 15 amino acids. The CDR3 protein is CASSPPRQGNSPLHF. In DNA form, the CDR3 reads TGTGCCAGCAGTCCACCTAGACAGGGGAACTCACCCCTCCACTTT.

V usage is TRBV7-9 and J usage is TRBJ2-1; D perhaps matches TRBD2 (7 bases). The CDR3 is 17 amino acids. The germline V gene encodes CDR1 SEHNR and CDR2 FQNEAQ (reference sequence). Trimming left V 5 bases short and J 9 bases short, with 26 bases between. CDR3 residues: CASSPHPSGTTGTEQFF. The CDR3 DNA sequence: TGTGCCAGCAGCCCCCACCCCTCCGGGACTACAGGGACTGAGCAGTTCTTC.

This sequence joins TRBV7-9 and TRBJ2-7; TRBD1 might be the D (5 bases). The ends were cut back, 5 bases at V and 3 bases at J, with 11 bases in the middle. Germline V gives CDR1 SEHNR, CDR2 FQNEAQ (reference sequence). CDR3 length equals 13 residues. CDR3 coding DNA: TGTGCCAGCAGCGCCTTCAGGGACTACGAGCAGTACTTC. Protein product: CASSAFRDYEQYF.

The chain recombines TRBV9 with TRBJ2-1; 7 positions match TRBD2. The junction had 8 bases not matched to a gene; V was cut back by 4 bases and J by 7 bases. Germline V gene sequence: CDR1 SGDLS, CDR2 YYNGEE. The CDR3 length is 14 residues. Here the CDR3 reads CASSYPAGGNEQFF. CDR3 DNA: TGTGCCAGCAGCTACCCGGCCGGGGGGAATGAGCAGTTCTTC.

Only one count was recorded for this clone. The chain links TRBV7-9 to TRBJ1-1; a possible D gene is TRBD1 (5 bases). The CDR3 totals 13 residues. Germline V gene data show CDR1 as SEHNR and CDR2 as FQNEAQ (reference sequence). Trimming took off 8 bases at V and 4 bases at J, with 14 bases between the two ends. In nucleotides, the CDR3 is TGTGCCAGCTCTCGGCAGGGCCCCACTGAAGCTTTCTTT. Residues: CASSRQGPTEAFF.

The V call is TRBV19, the J call TRBJ2-1; TRBD2 agrees at 8 bases. The CDR3 spans 16 residues. Germline V gene lookup returns CDR1 LNHDA and CDR2 SQIVND (reference sequence). Germline trimming cut 3 bases from V and 4 bases from J; bases unmatched to any gene: 8. The CDR3, as DNA: TGTGCCAGTAGTATCGTCGGGGGGGGCCCGTACAATGAGCAGTTCTTC. Its translation is CASSIVGGGPYNEQFF.

The V gene is TRBV30, the J gene TRBJ2-7; the D gene is possibly TRBD1 (5 bases). Trimming took off 3 bases at V and 2 bases at J, with 8 bases between the two ends. The CDR3 has 12 residues. Germline V gene lookup returns CDR1 GTSNPN and CDR2 SVGIG (reference sequence). The CDR3: CAWSDRTYEQYF. The CDR3 DNA sequence: TGTGCCTGGAGCGACAGAACCTACGAGCAGTACTTC.

The chain has TRBV19 and TRBJ1-2; D is unresolved. This CDR3 is 12 amino acids long. V lost 8 bases and J 5 bases, leaving 12 bases between the germline ends. Germline CDR1 reads LNHDA; CDR2 reads SQIVND (reference sequence). CDR3: CASRQEGYGYTF. The CDR3 DNA reads as TGTGCCAGTCGCCAGGAGGGATATGGCTACACCTTC.

This chain joins TRBV2 and TRBJ1-1; 12 bases fit TRBD1. The CDR3 runs to 16 residues. The germline V gene encodes CDR1 SNHLY and CDR2 FYNNEI. Germline trimming cut 6 bases from V and 6 bases from J; bases unmatched to any gene: 11. This CDR3 reads CASRIGTGGSWSEAFF. The CDR3 region has the DNA TGTGCCAGCAGGATCGGGACAGGGGGCAGTTGGTCTGAAGCTTTCTTT.

The gene calls are TRBV19 and TRBJ1-5, with 11 bases identical to TRBD1. Germline lookup yields CDR1 LNHDA and CDR2 SQIVND (reference sequence). This CDR3 spans 14 amino acids. V shed 8 bases and J 7 bases; nucleotides not matched to a gene: 7. The CDR3 region is CASAGQGAWQPQHF. In nucleotides, the CDR3 is TGTGCCAGTGCCGGACAGGGGGCTTGGCAGCCCCAGCATTTT.

V usage is TRBV27 and J usage is TRBJ1-1; D ambiguous. V dropped 3 bases and J dropped 1 base, with 12 bases sitting between them. In germline, CDR1 is MNHEY, CDR2 SMNVEV (reference sequence). The CDR3 extends over 15 amino acids. The CDR3 nucleotides are TGTGCCAGCAGTTTGTCCGGGGAGGGGAACACTGAAGCTTTCTTT. Its translation is CASSLSGEGNTEAFF.

The chain employs TRBV13 and TRBJ2-5; 9 nucleotides match TRBD1. The J call may be incorrect, as the DNA end agrees better with TRBJ2-7. Germline lookup yields CDR1 PRHDT and CDR2 FYEKMQ (reference sequence). CDR3 length: 16 residues. CDR3 protein: CASSSRGGQGNYEQYF. In DNA, the CDR3 is TGTGCCAGCAGCTCGCGCGGCGGACAGGGGAACTACGAGCAGTACTTC.

The chain is built from TRBV9 and TRBJ2-1, with D unresolved. V lost 0 bases to trimming and J lost 6 bases, with 7 bases between them. This CDR3 spans 13 amino acids. Germline V lookup: CDR1 SGDLS, CDR2 YYNGEE. CDR3 in amino acids: CASSVDPGNEQFF. The CDR3 region has the DNA TGTGCCAGCAGCGTAGACCCGGGCAATGAGCAGTTCTTC. Using reference TRBV9 and TRBJ2-1 for the parts outside the CDR3, the full variable domain is DSGVTQTPKHLITATGQRVTLRCSPRSGDLSVYWYQQSLDQGLQFLIQYYNGEERAKGNILERFSAQQFPDLHSELNLSSLELGDSALYFCASSVDPGNEQFFGPGTRLTVL.

The rearrangement links TRBV28 to TRBJ2-1; 10 bases align to TRBD1. Germline V gene lookup returns CDR1 MDHEN and CDR2 SYDVKM. The CDR3 contains 15 residues. Losses at the gene ends were 4 bases for V and 6 bases for J; bases not matched to a gene: 6. The CDR3 is CASSSTGGGSNEQFF. The CDR3 nucleotides read TGTGCCAGCAGTTCGACAGGGGGCGGGAGCAATGAGCAGTTCTTC.

The gene calls are TRBV7-9 and TRBJ1-1; no firm D call. Looked up from germline, CDR1 is SEHNR and CDR2 is FQNEAQ (reference sequence). CDR3 length: 13 amino acids. V was shortened by 2 bases and J by 11 bases, with 15 bases between the two germline ends. The CDR3 reads CASSLSSGPRAFF. CDR3 coding DNA: TGTGCCAGCAGCTTATCTTCGGGTCCTAGGGCTTTCTTT.

This clone was detected only a few times. This chain joins TRBV7-3 and TRBJ2-1; D is uncertain. The CDR3 totals 13 residues. V was trimmed by 8 bases and J by 4 bases, leaving 12 bases between them. The V gene's germline CDR1 is SGHTA and CDR2 FQGTGA. The CDR3 sequence is CASRFWSYNEQFF. CDR3 in DNA: TGTGCCAGCCGGTTTTGGTCGTACAATGAGCAGTTCTTC.

The rearrangement joins TRBV7-6 to TRBJ2-3, with 11 positions matching TRBD2. Trimming at V came to 5 bases and at J to 2 bases, leaving 6 bases not matched to a gene. Germline CDR1 and CDR2: SGHVS and FNYEAQ. The CDR3 length is 16 residues. The CDR3 spells CASSPILAGVTDTQYF. Written as DNA, the CDR3 is TGTGCCAGCAGCCCAATACTAGCGGGAGTCACAGATACGCAGTATTTT.

This chain joins TRBV6-5 and TRBJ2-7; TRBD2 aligns across 11 bases. CDR3 size: 15 residues. V lost 2 bases and J lost 4; bases outside the gene matches: 4. Looked up from germline, CDR1 is MNHEY and CDR2 is SVGAGI. CDR3 bases: TGTGCCAGCAGTTACCGGGGACTAGCGGAGTACGAGCAGTACTTC. Translated: CASSYRGLAEYEQYF.

This clone was detected a few times. The CDR3 sequence is CASSESRGDNSPLHF. CDR3 coding DNA: TGTGCCAGCAGTGAATCCCGGGGGGATAATTCACCCCTCCACTTT. This rearrangement joins TRBV25-1 to TRBJ1-6, with D tentatively TRBD1 (5 bases). Trimming stripped 1 base from V and 5 bases from J, with 9 bases between. The V gene's germline CDR1 is MGHDK and CDR2 SYGVNS. The CDR3 is made up of 15 amino acids.